These T cell receptor beta chains were read from a single sample in a study of PD-L1 blockade in urothelial cancer. Clones were sequenced by immunoSEQ multiplex PCR, and TCRdb holds only the in-frame ones, with some missing. This sample has about 50,000 clones, with approximately 86% found just once. This material consisted of PBMCs, taken around atezolizumab (anti-PD-L1) treatment. All receptors come from a man aged 55 to 69 with urothelial cancer. The CDR3 runs from the conserved cysteine through the conserved F or W. D genes are given only for firm matches. Some rows have no size entry. The others give once, few or many, or a class for an expanded clone.

NA	NA	TRBV28	TRBJ1-2	CASSLVQGIGYTF	TGTGCCAGCAGTTTAGTCCAGGGTATAGGCTACACCTTC
NA	TRBD1	TRBV7-9	TRBJ1-2	CASSSLWTGAPNYGYTF	TGTGCCAGCAGCTCCCTTTGGACAGGGGCGCCTAACTATGGCTACACCTTC
NA	NA	TRBV29-1	TRBJ1-2	CSVINRRERVGYGYTF	TGCAGCGTGATCAACCGGAGGGAACGCGTTGGCTATGGCTACACCTTC
NA	NA	TRBV27	TRBJ1-1	CASSFQRMNTEAFF	TGTGCCAGCAGTTTCCAGCGAATGAACACTGAAGCTTTCTTT
NA	NA	TRBV28	TRBJ2-7	CASTSLWGEEQYF	TGTGCCAGCACCTCTCTGTGGGGGGAAGAGCAGTACTTC
NA	TRBD1	TRBV18	TRBJ2-7	CASSAGQGPYEQYF	TGTGCCAGCTCAGCGGGACAGGGGCCCTACGAGCAGTACTTC
NA	NA	TRBV5-5	TRBJ2-2	CASSLGATGELFF	TGTGCCAGCAGCTTGGGGGCCACCGGGGAGCTGTTTTTT
once	NA	TRBV9	TRBJ2-5	CASSPAGDPGETQYF	TGTGCCAGCAGCCCCGCAGGGGACCCGGGGGAGACCCAGTACTTC
NA	TRBD2	TRBV19	TRBJ2-1	CASSVGLAGGNNEQFF	TGTGCCAGTAGTGTTGGACTAGCGGGGGGAAACAATGAGCAGTTCTTC
NA	NA	TRBV13	TRBJ1-6	CASSQQDSNSPLHF	TGTGCCAGCAGCCAACAGGATAGTAATTCACCCCTCCACTTT
few	TRBD2	TRBV4-2	TRBJ2-2	CASSQGLAATGELFF	TGTGCCAGCAGCCAGGGACTAGCTGCCACCGGGGAGCTGTTTTTT
NA	NA	TRBV19	TRBJ2-5	CASSIPGQETQYF	TGTGCCAGTAGTATTCCAGGCCAAGAGACCCAGTACTTC
NA	TRBD2	TRBV4-2	TRBJ2-5	CASSHGRAGGQETQYF	TGTGCCAGCAGCCATGGTAGAGCGGGGGGACAAGAGACCCAGTACTTC
NA	NA	TRBV6-1	TRBJ2-3	CASSDLGARGGDTQYF	TGTGCCAGCAGTGACCTGGGGGCACGCGGCGGGGATACGCAGTATTTT
NA	NA	TRBV6-1	TRBJ1-5	CASSKQEDQPQHF	TGTGCCAGCAGTAAGCAGGAGGATCAGCCCCAGCATTTT
NA	TRBD2	TRBV7-6	TRBJ2-1	CASSLGGGTSYNEQFF	TGTGCCAGCAGCTTAGGTGGGGGGACTAGCTACAATGAGCAGTTCTTC
NA	NA	TRBV7-2	TRBJ1-1	CASTLRGTEAFF	TGTGCCAGCACCCTTAGGGGCACTGAAGCTTTCTTT
NA	TRBD1	TRBV4-1	TRBJ2-3	CASSSHRDRLTDTQYF	TGCGCCAGCAGCTCACATCGGGACAGGCTCACAGATACGCAGTATTTT
NA	NA	TRBV7-9	TRBJ2-5	CASSFGGETQYF	TGTGCCAGCAGCTTCGGAGGGGAGACCCAGTACTTC
NA	NA	TRBV4-2	TRBJ1-4	CASSQELGRGEKLFF	TGTGCCAGCAGCCAAGAACTGGGGCGGGGGGAAAAACTGTTTTTT
NA	NA	TRBV11-3	TRBJ1-1	CASSYSQGVDTEAFF	TGTGCCAGCAGCTATTCACAGGGAGTCGACACTGAAGCTTTCTTT
NA	TRBD1	TRBV29-1	TRBJ1-4	CSVEDPRDRGPEKLFF	TGCAGCGTTGAAGATCCGCGGGACAGGGGTCCTGAAAAACTGTTTTTT
NA	TRBD1	TRBV5-1	TRBJ1-1	CASSFGSERGLTNYMNTEAFF	TGCGCCAGCAGCTTTGGTAGTGAGAGGGGGCTTACCAACTACATGAACACTGAAGCTTTCTTT
NA	NA	TRBV2	TRBJ1-2	CASSVQTYYGYTF	TGTGCCAGCAGTGTACAGACCTACTATGGCTACACCTTC
NA	NA	TRBV7-3	TRBJ1-1	CASSLAYSPNTEAFF	TGTGCCAGCAGCTTGGCATACAGTCCGAACACTGAAGCTTTCTTT
NA	NA	TRBV5-5	TRBJ2-1	CASSLGLDRRTNEQFF	TGTGCCAGCAGCTTGGGATTAGACAGAAGAACGAATGAGCAGTTCTTC
NA	NA	TRBV7-2	TRBJ1-6	CASSLGGQGMNSPLHF	TGTGCCAGCAGCTTAGGGGGGCAGGGTATGAATTCACCCCTCCACTTT
NA	TRBD2	TRBV19	TRBJ2-3	CASSIGGGRFGTDTQYF	TGTGCCAGTAGTATAGGGGGGGGTCGGTTTGGCACAGATACGCAGTATTTT
NA	TRBD1	TRBV23-1	TRBJ1-4	CASSLPRGRVEKLFF	TGCGCCAGCAGTCTCCCCAGGGGGCGAGTAGAAAAACTGTTTTTT
NA	TRBD1	TRBV11-3	TRBJ1-1	CASSSGTVGTEAFF	TGTGCCAGCAGCTCGGGGACAGTCGGCACTGAAGCTTTCTTT
NA	NA	TRBV28	TRBJ1-4	CASSLRQSRNGKLFF	TGTGCCAGCAGCCTTAGACAGTCCCGCAACGGAAAACTGTTTTTT
NA	TRBD1	TRBV4-2	TRBJ1-2	CASSRNLRGEAYGYTF	TGTGCCAGCAGCCGTAATCTCAGGGGGGAGGCCTATGGCTACACCTTC
NA	NA	TRBV7-2	TRBJ2-5	CASSLAGSRETQYF	TGTGCCAGCAGCTTAGCAGGGAGCCGAGAGACCCAGTACTTC
NA	TRBD2	TRBV9	TRBJ2-7	CASSVGVGGTYEQYF	TGTGCCAGCAGCGTAGGGGTCGGGGGGACGTACGAGCAGTACTTC
NA	TRBD2	TRBV28	TRBJ2-1	CASSLGTSGGAGEQFF	TGTGCCAGCAGTCTTGGGACTAGCGGGGGGGCAGGGGAGCAGTTCTTC
NA	TRBD2	TRBV11-2	TRBJ2-2	CASSWTSGGATGELFF	TGTGCCAGCAGCTGGACTAGCGGGGGGGCCACCGGGGAGCTGTTTTTT
NA	NA	TRBV2	TRBJ1-1	CASNPGRNTEAFF	TGTGCCAGCAACCCGGGGAGGAACACTGAAGCTTTCTTT
NA	TRBD2	TRBV5-4	TRBJ2-2	CASSLAGGYPGELFF	TGTGCCAGCAGCTTGGCGGGGGGTTACCCCGGGGAGCTGTTTTTT
NA	TRBD2	TRBV27	TRBJ2-1	CASSGLAGGISYNEQFF	TGTGCCAGCAGTGGACTAGCGGGGGGGATTTCCTACAATGAGCAGTTCTTC
NA	TRBD1	TRBV4-3	TRBJ2-5	CASSQGTGLKRETQYF	TGCGCCAGCAGCCAAGGGACAGGGCTCAAGAGGGAGACCCAGTACTTC
NA	TRBD2	TRBV7-3	TRBJ2-3	CASSPLAGGSADTQYF	TGTGCCAGCAGCCCATTAGCGGGGGGGAGCGCAGATACGCAGTATTTT
NA	TRBD1	TRBV7-6	TRBJ2-1	CASSLAGDRGGYNEQFF	TGTGCCAGCAGCTTAGCGGGGGACAGGGGTGGCTACAATGAGCAGTTCTTC
NA	TRBD2	TRBV4-2	TRBJ2-3	CASSQVKDGGAPDTQYF	TGTGCCAGCAGCCAAGTGAAGGACGGGGGGGCCCCAGATACGCAGTATTTT
NA	NA	TRBV9	TRBJ1-4	CASSVGRRITTNEKLFF	TGTGCCAGCAGCGTAGGCAGGAGGATCACAACTAATGAAAAACTGTTTTTT
NA	NA	TRBV19	TRBJ1-2	CASSTDSGDGYTF	TGTGCCAGTAGTACAGACAGCGGAGATGGCTACACCTTC
NA	NA	TRBV7-2	TRBJ2-6	CASSLGSGAGANVLTF	TGTGCCAGCAGCCTCGGTTCAGGGGCTGGGGCCAACGTCCTGACTTTC
NA	TRBD1	TRBV5-1	TRBJ2-3	CASSLEDRDTDTQYF	TGCGCCAGCAGCTTGGAGGACAGGGACACAGATACGCAGTATTTT
NA	NA	TRBV6-1	TRBJ1-3	CASSERGGNTIYF	TGTGCCAGCAGTGAAAGGGGTGGAAACACCATATATTTT
NA	TRBD1	TRBV7-2	TRBJ2-3	CASSGGQGSTDTQYF	TGTGCCAGCAGCGGGGGACAGGGAAGCACAGATACGCAGTATTTT